This entry is about one TCR beta chain. Its binding antigen is unknown. Base-call qualities are not available, and no considerably larger clone is one nucleotide away. A single peripheral blood draw of around 120 mL on average was collected from each donor into heparinised tubes. A BD FACSAria II and a panel including CD45RO, CCR7, CD25, CD127, CD95 and CD27 were used to sort naive, central memory, regulatory and stem cell-like memory CD4+ T cells. A purity above 98% was achieved for all sorted populations. PBMCs were isolated immediately by Lymphoprep density gradient centrifugation and stained directly without culture. To minimize batch effects, samples were stained and sorted in pairs, one healthy donor with one patient per experiment. The High Capacity cDNA Reverse Transcription Kit was used to reverse transcribe all of the isolated RNA, meaning that expressed TCRB transcripts were what got sequenced. Naive, central memory and regulatory T cell samples underwent deep immunoSEQ sequencing, averaging about 3.57 million total reads per sample. Sorted cells were lysed in RLT buffer and RNA was extracted with DNase-treated RNeasy Micro or Mini kits, depending on cell number. To prevent cross-contamination, every cell subset was processed on its own, while patient and healthy donor samples were processed together. Using the immunoSEQ multiplex PCR, TCRB sequences were amplified from cDNA into 87-bp fragments spanning the CDR3 region. Sequencing of the amplicons was performed on the Illumina HiSeq platform. On the study's bioinformatics: PCR bias was computationally corrected using synthetic template baselines, reads within Hamming distance 2 were collapsed, and singletons that could not be merged were discarded. Reads were aligned against IMGT to assign V, D and J genes, CDR3 length and insertions or deletions at six rearrangement sites. Within each subset, clonotype counts were normalized to sorted cell number, and only after that were true diversity and Gini coefficients computed with the tcR R package. The overlap coefficient, calculated on TCRB nucleotide sequences, was used to quantify repertoire sharing. Imported from immuneACCESS, the table was reduced by TCRdb to in-frame sequences with V and J called. These copies leave out some clones; in studies compared against another copy, an unresolved V gene accounts for under half, and the cause of the remainder is not known. V and J calls and clone size are given by that table; D and trimming were obtained from the DNA. Recorded for this sample are 310,000 or so clones; 7% to 10% of them occurred a single time. The ten top clones hold more than 0.8% of the sample.

This sample was taken from a study of beta chain features in type 1 diabetes (dated by TCRdb to 2017 to 2018). About the investigation overall: Patients and healthy donors did not differ in mean age, gender distribution, total cell number or subset yield. A total of about 110 million sorted cells were examined across all samples, and the number of cells per subset was strongly correlated with RNA yield. In the study, TCRB repertoires of sorted circulating CD4+ T cell subsets from recently diagnosed type 1 diabetes patients were compared with those of matched healthy donors. Whereas all 30 or so donors provided naive and central memory subsets, regulatory and stem cell-like memory subsets were isolated from just 8 patients and about 8 healthy donors. What the authors observed across the whole study: Because small numbers of individuals were included in the HLA sub-analyses, any influence of HLA type on TCRB rearrangement was left unresolved. The naive, central memory and regulatory TCRB repertoires appeared to resemble one another more closely among patients than among healthy donors. Sequencing cDNA rather than genomic DNA could over-represent highly expressing activated cells, although activation and CD3 levels did not differ between groups. Type 1 diabetes patients showed a moderate but significant shortening of TCRB CDR3 length in all four CD4+ subsets. At VDJ recombination sites, patients with type 1 diabetes made fewer insertions and deleted more nucleotides, a pattern implying thymic rearrangement abnormalities. Shorter templates might have been favored by PCR, but patient and control samples were amplified and corrected together, so both groups would have been affected equally by any skew.

The germline V gene gives CDR1 as SGDLS and CDR2 as YYNGEE. The CDR3, cysteine through phenylalanine, is 15 amino acids long. Only the CDR3 part of the read is kept: 45 bases, read in frame from the first base. V trim: 3 bases; J trim: 5 bases; unmatched bases: 9. Sequencing was carried out using central memory CD4+ T cells from blood. This sequence was found in a man aged 30 to 39 with type 1 diabetes. Recombination linked TRBV9 to TRBJ2-5, and TRBD1 aligns with 8 junction nucleotides. The CDR3: CASSGGQGHWETQYF. The DNA reads TGTGCCAGCAGCGGTGGACAGGGTCATTGGGAGACCCAGTACTTC.